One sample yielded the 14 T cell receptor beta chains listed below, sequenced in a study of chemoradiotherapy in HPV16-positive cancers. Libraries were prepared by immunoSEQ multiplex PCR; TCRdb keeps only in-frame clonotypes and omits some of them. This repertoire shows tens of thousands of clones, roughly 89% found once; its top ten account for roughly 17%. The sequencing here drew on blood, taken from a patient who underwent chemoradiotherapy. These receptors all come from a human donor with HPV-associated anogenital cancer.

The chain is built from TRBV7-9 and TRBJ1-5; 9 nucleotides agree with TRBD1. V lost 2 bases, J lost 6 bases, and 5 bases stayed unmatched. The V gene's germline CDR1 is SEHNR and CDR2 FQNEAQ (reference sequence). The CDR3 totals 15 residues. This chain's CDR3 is CASSLTGGHSQPQHF. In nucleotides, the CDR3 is TGTGCCAGCAGCTTAACAGGGGGCCACAGTCAGCCCCAGCATTTT.

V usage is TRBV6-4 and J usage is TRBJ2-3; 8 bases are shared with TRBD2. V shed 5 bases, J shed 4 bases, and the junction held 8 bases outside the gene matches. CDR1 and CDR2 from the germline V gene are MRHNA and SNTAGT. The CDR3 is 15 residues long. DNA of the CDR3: TGTGCCAGCAGTTCAACCGGGAGGGGGTCAGATACGCAGTATTTT. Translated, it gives CASSSTGRGSDTQYF.

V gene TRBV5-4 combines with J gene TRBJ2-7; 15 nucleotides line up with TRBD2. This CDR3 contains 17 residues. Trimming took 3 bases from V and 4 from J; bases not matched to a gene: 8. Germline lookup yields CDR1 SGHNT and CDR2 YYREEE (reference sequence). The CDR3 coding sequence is TGTGCCAGCAGCTCGGGACTAGCGGGAGGTAGTCGGTACGAGCAGTACTTC. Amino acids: CASSSGLAGGSRYEQYF.

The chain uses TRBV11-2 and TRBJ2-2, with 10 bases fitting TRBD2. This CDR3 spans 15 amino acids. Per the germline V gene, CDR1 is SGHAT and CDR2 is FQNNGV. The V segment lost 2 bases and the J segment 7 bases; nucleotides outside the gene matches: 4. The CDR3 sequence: CASSLIAGGFGELFF. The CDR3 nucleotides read TGTGCCAGCAGCTTAATAGCGGGAGGCTTCGGGGAGCTGTTTTTT.

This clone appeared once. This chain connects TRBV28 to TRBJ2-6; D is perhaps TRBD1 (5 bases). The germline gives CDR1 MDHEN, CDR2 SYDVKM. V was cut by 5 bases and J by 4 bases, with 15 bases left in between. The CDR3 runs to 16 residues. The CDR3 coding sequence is TGTGCCAGCAGTCGTATACCAGGGTGGGGGGCCAACGTCCTGACTTTC. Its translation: CASSRIPGWGANVLTF. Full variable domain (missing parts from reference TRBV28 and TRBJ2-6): DVKVTQSSRYLVKRTGEKVFLECVQDMDHENMFWYRQDPGLGLRLIYFSYDVKMKEKGDIPEGYSVSREKKERFSLILESASTNQTSMYLCASSRIPGWGANVLTFGAGSRLTVL.

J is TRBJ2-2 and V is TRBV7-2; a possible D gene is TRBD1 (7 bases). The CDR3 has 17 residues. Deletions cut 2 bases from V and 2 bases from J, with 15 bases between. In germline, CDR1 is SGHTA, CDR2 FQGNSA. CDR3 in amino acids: CASSLRRGLKNTGELFF. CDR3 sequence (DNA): TGTGCCAGCAGCTTAAGGAGGGGGCTAAAAAACACCGGGGAGCTGTTTTTT.

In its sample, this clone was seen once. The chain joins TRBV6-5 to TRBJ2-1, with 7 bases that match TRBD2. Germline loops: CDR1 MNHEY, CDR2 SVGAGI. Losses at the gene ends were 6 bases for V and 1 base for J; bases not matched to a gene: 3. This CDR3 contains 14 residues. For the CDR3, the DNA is TGTGCCAGCAGACGGACTAGGTCCTACAATGAGCAGTTCTTC. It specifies CASRRTRSYNEQFF.

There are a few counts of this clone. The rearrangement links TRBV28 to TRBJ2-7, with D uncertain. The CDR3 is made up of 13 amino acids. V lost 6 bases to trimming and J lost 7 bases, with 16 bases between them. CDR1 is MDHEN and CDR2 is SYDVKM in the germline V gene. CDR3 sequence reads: CASRLPALREQYF. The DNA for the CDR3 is TGTGCCAGCAGGCTTCCGGCCCTCCGAGAGCAGTACTTC.

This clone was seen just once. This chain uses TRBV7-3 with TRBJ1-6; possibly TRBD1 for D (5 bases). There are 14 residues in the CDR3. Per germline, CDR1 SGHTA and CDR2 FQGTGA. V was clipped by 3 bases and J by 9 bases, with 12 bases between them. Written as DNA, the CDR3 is TGTGCCAGCAGCTTTGGGGGACCCCCTTCACCCCTCCACTTT. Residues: CASSFGGPPSPLHF.

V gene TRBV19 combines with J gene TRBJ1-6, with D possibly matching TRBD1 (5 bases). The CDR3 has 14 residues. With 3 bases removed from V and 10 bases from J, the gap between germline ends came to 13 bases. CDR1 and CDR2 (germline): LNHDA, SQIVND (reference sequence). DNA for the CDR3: TGTGCCAGTAGTATCACGGGGGTTCGCTCACCCCTCCACTTT. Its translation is CASSITGVRSPLHF.

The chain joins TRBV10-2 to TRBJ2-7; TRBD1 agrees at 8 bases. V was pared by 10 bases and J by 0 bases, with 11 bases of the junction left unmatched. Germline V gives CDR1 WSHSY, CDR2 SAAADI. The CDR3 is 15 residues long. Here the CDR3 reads CATQTGTGSSYEQYF. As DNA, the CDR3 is TGCGCCACCCAGACAGGGACAGGTAGCTCCTACGAGCAGTACTTC.

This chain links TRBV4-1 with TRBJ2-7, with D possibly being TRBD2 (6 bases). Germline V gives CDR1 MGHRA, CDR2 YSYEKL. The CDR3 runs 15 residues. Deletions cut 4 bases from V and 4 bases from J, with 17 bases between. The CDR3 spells CASSPEYGTWYEQYF. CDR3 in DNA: TGCGCCAGCAGCCCAGAATATGGGACTTGGTACGAGCAGTACTTC.

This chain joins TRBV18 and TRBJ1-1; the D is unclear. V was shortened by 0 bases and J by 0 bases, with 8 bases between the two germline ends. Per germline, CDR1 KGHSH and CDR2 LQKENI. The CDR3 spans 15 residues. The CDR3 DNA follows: TGTGCCAGCTCACCACCCACGCAGATGAACACTGAAGCTTTCTTT. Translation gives CASSPPTQMNTEAFF. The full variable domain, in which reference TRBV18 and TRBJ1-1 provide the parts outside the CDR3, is NAGVMQNPRHLVRRRGQEARLRCSPMKGHSHVYWYRQLPEEGLKFMVYLQKENIIDESGMPKERFSAEFPKEGPSILRIQQVVRGDSAAYFCASSPPTQMNTEAFFGQGTRLTVV.

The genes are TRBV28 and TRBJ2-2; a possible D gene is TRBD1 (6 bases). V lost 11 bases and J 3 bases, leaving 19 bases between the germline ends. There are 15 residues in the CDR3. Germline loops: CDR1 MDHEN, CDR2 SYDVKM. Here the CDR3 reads CASHWARGHTGELFF. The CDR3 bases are TGTGCCTCTCACTGGGCCAGGGGACACACCGGGGAGCTGTTTTTT.